The 15 T cell receptor beta chains below come from one sample, sequenced in a study of OX40 agonist ivuxolimab in advanced cancers. Method: immunoSEQ multiplex PCR; TCRdb's copy keeps in-frame clones and lacks some. The repertoire holds around 18,000 clones, 83% seen once, with under 15% in the top ten. The sample here was CD4+ or CD8+ T cells sorted from blood, taken in a trial of the OX40 agonist ivuxolimab. These receptors were obtained from an adult with an advanced solid tumor such as melanoma, head and neck, liver or kidney cancer.

V and J are TRBV28 and TRBJ2-6; 7 nucleotides agree with TRBD2. Per the germline V gene, CDR1 is MDHEN and CDR2 is SYDVKM. Trimming cost V 2 bases and J 2 bases; bases outside gene matches: 0. CDR3 length equals 15 residues. CDR3 DNA sequence: TGTGCCAGCAGTTTAGGGGGGGCTGGGGCCAACGTCCTGACTTTC. Its translation: CASSLGGAGANVLTF.

CDR3 sequence reads: CAISAGAGGPDTQYF. CDR3 bases: TGTGCCATCAGTGCGGGTGCGGGAGGCCCAGATACGCAGTATTTT. This chain uses TRBV10-3 with TRBJ2-3; 8 nucleotides match TRBD2. This CDR3 comprises 15 residues. V lost 4 bases and J lost 4; bases outside the gene matches: 7. The germline V gene has CDR1 ENHRY and CDR2 SYGVKD.

This clone was counted a single time. V is TRBV27 and J is TRBJ1-2; 7 bases align to TRBD1. J gave up 5 bases and V 6 bases, and 12 bases lay outside the gene matches. Germline V lookup: CDR1 MNHEY, CDR2 SMNVEV (reference sequence). The CDR3 loop spans 15 amino acids. The CDR3 DNA reads TGTGCCAGCAGAACACCAGGGACAGCGACTTATGGCTACACCTTC. This codes for CASRTPGTATYGYTF.

The gene calls are TRBV9 and TRBJ2-3; D perhaps matches TRBD2 (7 bases). Germline CDR1 and CDR2: SGDLS and YYNGEE. The CDR3 contains 15 residues. V lost 4 bases to trimming and J lost 5 bases, with 17 bases between them. The CDR3 DNA reads TGTGCCAGCAGCCCTAGGGGGGGAGGGGTAGATACGCAGTATTTT. This translates into CASSPRGGGVDTQYF.

The V and J genes are TRBV5-1 and TRBJ2-5; 15 bases match TRBD2. Germline assignment: CDR1 SGHRS and CDR2 YFSETQ. V lost 4 bases and J lost 3; bases outside the gene matches: 4. The CDR3 consists of 16 residues. The CDR3 loop is CASSQGLAGGKETQYF. The CDR3 DNA sequence: TGCGCCAGCAGCCAAGGACTAGCGGGAGGGAAAGAGACCCAGTACTTC.

The chain couples TRBV30 to TRBJ2-5; possibly TRBD2 for D (6 bases). The germline V and J ends were trimmed by 7 bases and 2 bases, with 14 bases remaining between them. The V gene's germline CDR1 is GTSNPN and CDR2 SVGIG (reference sequence). The CDR3 consists of 13 residues. In DNA, the CDR3 is TGTGCCTCAACGGGGGTTGAGCAAGAGACCCAGTACTTC. Translated, it gives CASTGVEQETQYF.

The rearrangement links TRBV5-1 to TRBJ2-5, with 10 bases lining up with TRBD2. CDR1 is SGHRS, CDR2 YFSETQ, per germline. This CDR3 is 16 amino acids long. Trimming at V came to 6 bases and at J to 4 bases, leaving 12 bases not matched to a gene. This CDR3 reads CASNGASGSVVETQYF. DNA of the CDR3: TGCGCCAGCAACGGAGCTAGCGGGAGTGTAGTAGAGACCCAGTACTTC.

This clone was seen only once. The chain uses TRBV11-2 and TRBJ1-3; D is perhaps TRBD1 (5 bases). CDR1 and CDR2 from the germline V gene are SGHAT and FQNNGV. The CDR3 has 14 amino acids. Trimming stripped 3 bases from V and 4 bases from J, with 10 bases between. CDR3 in DNA: TGTGCCAGCAGCTTTTATGGACAAGGAAACACCATATATTTT. Its protein product is CASSFYGQGNTIYF.

CDR3 in amino acids: CASSMTGTQPQHF. The CDR3 coding sequence is TGTGCCAGCAGCATGACAGGGACTCAGCCCCAGCATTTT. The rearrangement uses TRBV7-8 and TRBJ1-5, with 7 bases identical to TRBD1. V lost 5 bases, J lost 6 bases, and 4 bases stayed unmatched. There are 13 residues in the CDR3. Germline V lookup: CDR1 SGHVS, CDR2 FQNEAQ.

This chain joins TRBV5-5 and TRBJ2-1; D possibly uses TRBD1 or TRBD2 (5 bases each). The V end lost 5 bases, the J end lost 1 base, and 16 bases lay between the germline ends. The CDR3 extends over 16 amino acids. Germline V gives CDR1 SGHKS, CDR2 YYEKEE (reference sequence). The DNA of the CDR3 is TGTGCCAGCAGGGGGTGGGGACGAACATCCTACAATGAGCAGTTCTTC. Translating gives CASRGWGRTSYNEQFF.

The genes are TRBV9 and TRBJ1-4; D not certain. CDR1 is SGDLS and CDR2 is YYNGEE in the germline V gene. V was clipped by 0 bases and J by 2 bases, with 8 bases between them. The CDR3 is made up of 15 amino acids. The CDR3 coding sequence is TGTGCCAGCAGCGTAGGGTTCCCTACTAATGAAAAACTGTTTTTT. Protein: CASSVGFPTNEKLFF. The variable domain in full, completed from reference TRBV9 and TRBJ1-4, reads DSGVTQTPKHLITATGQRVTLRCSPRSGDLSVYWYQQSLDQGLQFLIQYYNGEERAKGNILERFSAQQFPDLHSELNLSSLELGDSALYFCASSVGFPTNEKLFFGSGTQLSVL.

This chain joins TRBV4-3 and TRBJ1-1; no clear D. V was shortened by 0 bases and J by 1 base, with 18 bases between the two germline ends. The CDR3 consists of 18 residues. Germline V lookup: CDR1 LGHNA, CDR2 YSLEER. CDR3 sequence reads: CASSQDLVPGPSNTEAFF. DNA of the CDR3: TGCGCCAGCAGCCAAGATCTAGTTCCGGGTCCTTCGAACACTGAAGCTTTCTTT.

Only a few counts were recorded for this clone. The J gene is TRBJ2-7, the V gene TRBV28, with a tentative D call TRBD2 (6 bases). Germline V CDR1 and CDR2: MDHEN, SYDVKM. This CDR3 is 15 amino acids long. Trimming took off 2 bases at V and 2 bases at J, with 13 bases between the two ends. The DNA of the CDR3 is TGTGCCAGCAGTTTAGGAGGGTTATTCGCCTACGAGCAGTACTTC. Amino acids: CASSLGGLFAYEQYF.

V and J are TRBV19 and TRBJ1-1; D not resolved. V lost 4 bases and J lost 0, with 6 bases in between. The CDR3 loop spans 13 amino acids. Germline V CDR1 and CDR2: LNHDA, SQIVND (reference sequence). CDR3 protein: CASSNYMNTEAFF. Written as DNA, the CDR3 is TGTGCCAGTAGTAATTACATGAACACTGAAGCTTTCTTT.

The chain links TRBV7-9 to TRBJ2-2, with 11 bases that match TRBD1. Germline CDR1 reads SEHNR; CDR2 reads FQNEAQ (reference sequence). There are 16 residues in the CDR3. With 0 bases clipped from V and 5 bases from J, the junction kept 2 bases outside the gene matches. The CDR3 sequence is CASSLAGTGGTGELFF. The CDR3 DNA reads TGTGCCAGCAGCTTAGCCGGGACAGGGGGAACCGGGGAGCTGTTTTTT.